The source of this T cell receptor beta chain is a study of tumor-infiltrating lymphocytes in primary liver carcinoma. On the study more broadly: Surgical resection treated primary liver carcinoma in the patients. Read depth, roughly 3.5 to 7.5 million productive TCRbeta reads, did not differ significantly between tissues.

This clonotype was observed a handful of times. What it recognizes is unknown. Study conclusions and caveats: When set against blood, tumors had a significantly higher top-250-clone fraction (p = 0.039). Lower overlap was observed for tumor-adjacent and tumor-blood pairs relative to tumor region pairs.

Extraction also yielded germline DNA, while blood RNA was obtained from unsorted whole blood. The germline V gene encodes CDR1 MGHRA and CDR2 YSYEKL. This CDR3 comprises 17 residues. V lost 4 bases and J lost 4; bases outside the gene matches: 11. TCR beta cDNA came from approximately 540 ng total RNA, primed with a constant-region primer. Modified slightly, ARM-PCR produced TCR beta libraries over three nested multiplex PCR rounds. For around 10 cycles apiece, the opening two PCR rounds ran with TRBV1-TRBV30 forward primers and a C-beta reverse primer. TCRdb re-analysed the multiplex PCR reads in MiXCR, keeping a single row per CDR3 protein. The sample includes 310,000 or so distinct CDR3 sequences, approximately 64% of them seen just once.

The origin of this receptor is a man aged 35 to 55 with primary liver carcinoma and hepatitis B virus infection. Sequencing input: peripheral blood. The rearrangement joins TRBV4-1 to TRBJ2-7; the match to TRBD1 covers 12 bases. The CDR3 nucleotides read TGCGCCAGCAGCCCCACAGAAGTGGGACAGGGGGCTTACGAGCAGTACTTC. As protein: CASSPTEVGQGAYEQYF.